The source of this T cell receptor (beta chain) is a study of shared clonotypes between healthy human individuals. General study results and limits: The expectation was that sequencing depth would affect clonotype sharing among donors.

CDR3 length: 14 amino acids. Trimming removed 4 bases from V and 1 base from J, with 9 bases in between. Germline values: CDR1 SGHNT, CDR2 YYREEE (reference sequence). Comment on this clone: Its antigen is unidentified.

Sequencing was performed with immunoSEQ multiplex PCR; in TCRdb, only in-frame clones are kept and a portion is missing. Here the sample spans 1.6 million or so clones, over 95% being singletons. Sequenced sample: naive CD4+ T cells sorted from blood. Subset in this sample: CD45RA+ positively selected. The receptor comes from a man aged 25-45 years in good health. The chain links TRBV5-4 to TRBJ2-4; D unresolved. For the CDR3, the DNA is TGTGCCAGCAGCCCAGAAATGGCCAAAAACATTCAGTACTTC. This encodes CASSPEMAKNIQYF.